This TCR beta chain was captured in a study of cytomegalovirus exposure and HLA in healthy donors. Study conclusions and caveats: The study put 150 to 200 TCR beta chains on its list as cytomegalovirus-associated. Confirmation in vitro established that three CMV-associated chains were specific for CMV antigens.

Details on this clone: As yet, its antigen is unknown.

Germline V CDR1 and CDR2: MNHEY, SVGAGI. With V trimmed by 2 bases and J by 5 bases, 10 bases remained unmatched. There are 16 residues in the CDR3. Data came from immunoSEQ multiplex PCR; TCRdb stores just in-frame clones and leaves some out. This sample has 150,000 or so clones; more than 80% occur once, and the top ten carry 6.2%. The chain couples TRBV6-5 to TRBJ2-5; TRBD1 matches 8 bases. The receptor's source is a woman aged 30 to 39 in good health and CMV-seropositive. The specimen was PBMCs. The CDR3, as DNA: TGTGCCAGCAGTTACCGCCGGCCCAGGGGGCAGGAGACCCAGTACTTC. Translating gives CASSYRRPRGQETQYF.